Only one count was recorded for the clone carrying this T cell receptor (beta chain). The CDR3 is 19 residues long. Trimming cost V 2 bases and J 0 bases; bases outside gene matches: 10. Germline CDR1 MNHNS, CDR2 SASEGT. The sample is drawn from a study of T cells in tuberculosis. The method was immunoSEQ multiplex PCR; TCRdb's version includes in-frame clones alone and lacks a portion of them. Here the sample spans under 35,000 clones, roughly 94% being singletons. This chain links TRBV6-1 with TRBJ1-5; TRBD1 agrees at 10 bases. Source material: PBMCs. This TCR was sampled from a donor between 10 and 35 years old with latent tuberculosis or without tuberculosis infection. CDR3 amino acids: CASSEIRTGGQLSNQPQHF. The CDR3 nucleotides are TGTGCCAGCAGTGAAATAAGGACAGGGGGACAACTTAGCAATCAGCCCCAGCATTTT.